The rows below give T cell receptor beta chains drawn from one sample of a study of blood T cell repertoires in COVID-19. Libraries were prepared by immunoSEQ multiplex PCR; TCRdb keeps only in-frame clonotypes and omits some of them. This table holds roughly 200,000 clones, 85% found once. The sequencing input was PBMCs or T cells enriched from blood (not recorded which). The source is a man in his forties who had recovered from COVID-19. Both conserved end residues are part of each CDR3. D genes are given only for firm matches. The size entry is marked missing in some rows and otherwise reads once, few, many or a size class.

CDR3	DNA	D	size	V	J
CASSPDRGRGYTF	TGCGCCAGCAGCCCCGACAGGGGACGTGGCTACACCTTC	TRBD1	-	TRBV5-1	TRBJ1-2
CASSPRLAGDNEQFF	TGTGCCAGCAGCCCCCGACTAGCGGGGGACAATGAGCAGTTCTTC	-	-	TRBV21-1	TRBJ2-1
CASSPRGGNTIYF	TGTGCCAGCAGCCCCAGAGGTGGAAACACCATATATTTT	-	-	TRBV7-9	TRBJ1-3
CASSPGTDNQPQHF	TGCGCCAGCAGCCCCGGGACAGACAATCAGCCCCAGCATTTT	TRBD1	-	TRBV5-1	TRBJ1-5
CASSLGVAGGTGELFF	TGTGCCAGCAGCTTAGGAGTAGCGGGAGGGACCGGGGAGCTGTTTTTT	TRBD2	-	TRBV11-3	TRBJ2-2
CASSPTALYGYTF	TGTGCCAGCAGTCCTACTGCCCTCTATGGCTACACCTTC	-	-	TRBV5-4	TRBJ1-2
CASSGPSGREQYF	TGTGCCAGTAGTGGTCCTAGCGGGAGAGAGCAGTACTTC	TRBD2	-	TRBV19	TRBJ2-7
CATAHRGQQGEQFF	TGTGCCACCGCCCACAGGGGGCAACAAGGTGAGCAGTTCTTC	TRBD1	few	TRBV24-1	TRBJ2-1
CAISGQGGGYTF	TGTGCCATCAGTGGACAGGGGGGTGGCTACACCTTC	TRBD1	once	TRBV10-3	TRBJ1-2
CASSLAQGATEAFF	TGCGCCAGCAGCTTGGCCCAGGGGGCTACTGAAGCTTTCTTT	TRBD1	-	TRBV5-1	TRBJ1-1
CASSLVSLAGGAHTQYF	TGTGCCAGCAGCTTAGTTTCGCTAGCGGGAGGAGCCCATACGCAGTATTTT	TRBD2	-	TRBV11-2	TRBJ2-3
CSASSGMTNTEAFF	TGCAGTGCTAGTTCAGGGATGACGAACACTGAAGCTTTCTTT	-	-	TRBV20-1	TRBJ1-1
CATSTGLAGENEQFF	TGTGCCACTTCGACGGGACTAGCGGGAGAGAATGAGCAGTTCTTC	TRBD2	few	TRBV7-3	TRBJ2-1
CASSGDRGNTIYF	TGTGCCAGCAGTGGGGACAGGGGAAACACCATATATTTT	TRBD1	-	TRBV2	TRBJ1-3
CASSHPGQGVNEQYF	TGCGCCAGCAGCCACCCCGGACAGGGGGTAAACGAGCAGTACTTC	TRBD1	-	TRBV4-3	TRBJ2-7
CASSLFPGGGELFF	TGTGCCAGCAGTTTATTTCCTGGCGGCGGGGAGCTGTTTTTT	-	-	TRBV27	TRBJ2-2
CAWGRGGTQETQYF	TGTGCCTGGGGGAGGGGAGGGACTCAAGAGACCCAGTACTTC	TRBD2	-	TRBV30	TRBJ2-5
CASSLGPSGSGNTIYF	TGTGCCAGCAGCTTGGGTCCCTCGGGGTCTGGAAACACCATATATTTT	-	-	TRBV7-3	TRBJ1-3
CASSDGGASNQPQHF	TGTGCCAGCAGTGATGGGGGCGCGAGCAATCAGCCCCAGCATTTT	-	-	TRBV25-1	TRBJ1-5
CASSLQGSAFF	TGCGCCAGCAGCTTGCAGGGAAGTGCTTTCTTT	-	-	TRBV5-1	TRBJ1-1
CASSARQGSLRQYF	TGTGCCAGCAGCGCCCGACAGGGATCACTGAGGCAGTACTTC	TRBD1	-	TRBV7-2	TRBJ2-7
CASSLTSEHNEQFF	TGTGCCAGCAGTTTAACTAGCGAGCACAATGAGCAGTTCTTC	TRBD2	once	TRBV27	TRBJ2-1
CASSLIGSGSYEQYF	TGTGCCAGCAGTTTAATAGGTAGCGGGTCCTACGAGCAGTACTTC	TRBD2	-	TRBV27	TRBJ2-7
CASSVGIAGGQETQYF	TGTGCCAGCAGCGTAGGTATAGCGGGAGGCCAAGAGACCCAGTACTTC	TRBD2	-	TRBV9	TRBJ2-5
CASSPPPSTGGEAFF	TGTGCCAGCAGTCCCCCCCCCTCGACAGGGGGTGAAGCTTTCTTT	TRBD1	-	TRBV27	TRBJ1-1
CASSSLTGDRNYGYTF	TGTGCCAGCAGCTCATTAACGGGGGACCGTAACTATGGCTACACCTTC	-	-	TRBV7-8	TRBJ1-2
CASSLDWTSGSTAQYF	TGTGCCAGCAGCTTAGATTGGACTAGCGGGAGCACGGCGCAGTATTTT	TRBD2	-	TRBV7-2	TRBJ2-3
CASSLFSGELFF	TGTGCCAGCAGCTTATTCTCCGGGGAGCTGTTTTTT	-	once	TRBV7-9	TRBJ2-2
CASSDRGGRLAETQYF	TGTGCCAGCAGTGATCGAGGCGGGAGGCTAGCAGAGACCCAGTACTTC	TRBD2	-	TRBV2	TRBJ2-5
CASSLSTGYYEQYF	TGTGCCAGCAGCTTATCGACAGGATATTACGAGCAGTACTTC	-	-	TRBV7-2	TRBJ2-7
CASSSPDRQETQYF	TGTGCCAGCAGCTCGCCAGACAGACAGGAGACCCAGTACTTC	-	-	TRBV7-9	TRBJ2-5
CASSYSGRGDYYGYTF	TGTGCCAGCAGTTACTCAGGTCGTGGGGACTACTATGGCTACACCTTC	-	-	TRBV6-5	TRBJ1-2
CAWKKGAGGAETQYF	TGTGCCTGGAAGAAAGGTGCAGGGGGCGCGGAGACCCAGTACTTC	TRBD1	-	TRBV30	TRBJ2-5
CASSLQGSTGNTIYF	TGTGCCAGCAGCTTACAGGGATCAACTGGAAACACCATATATTTT	-	-	TRBV7-2	TRBJ1-3
CASSVTPNGELFF	TGCGCCAGCAGCGTTACGCCTAACGGGGAGCTGTTTTTT	-	-	TRBV10-1	TRBJ2-2
CASSQDLSPTNYGYTF	TGTGCCAGCAGCCAAGATCTTAGTCCGACAAACTATGGCTACACCTTC	-	-	TRBV14	TRBJ1-2
CASSPMTGGETQYF	TGTGCCAGCTCACCGATGACAGGGGGGGAGACCCAGTACTTC	TRBD1	-	TRBV18	TRBJ2-5
CASNLSGGDSPLHF	TGTGCCAGCAACCTCTCAGGGGGCGATTCACCCCTCCACTTT	TRBD1	-	TRBV2	TRBJ1-6
CASGLASKGQIGENTEAFF	TGTGCTAGTGGTTTGGCCTCCAAGGGACAAATAGGGGAGAACACTGAAGCTTTCTTT	-	-	TRBV12-5	TRBJ1-1
CASKVTGVGYEQYF	TGCGCCAGCAAGGTGACGGGAGTAGGGTACGAGCAGTACTTC	-	-	TRBV5-1	TRBJ2-7
CASSANQGGANTEAFF	TGCGCCAGCAGCGCGAACCAGGGGGGAGCGAACACTGAAGCTTTCTTT	TRBD1	-	TRBV5-1	TRBJ1-1